Listed here is a single T cell receptor beta chain. This entry comes from a study of OX40 agonist ivuxolimab in advanced cancers. The table came from immunoSEQ multiplex PCR; TCRdb's copy has only in-frame clones and leaves some out. The table has 70,000 or so clones, approximately 92% seen once. The source is an adult with an advanced solid tumor such as melanoma, head and neck, liver or kidney cancer. Sequenced here: CD4+ or CD8+ T cells sorted from blood, sampled in a trial of the OX40 agonist ivuxolimab.

Here the CDR3 DNA reads TGTGCCATCAGTGAGGGGACAGGGGGCTCCTACGAGCAGTACTTC. This encodes CAISEGTGGSYEQYF. V is TRBV10-3 and J is TRBJ2-7; 11 positions agree with TRBD1. Trimming took 2 bases from V and 0 from J; bases not matched to a gene: 0. Germline loops: CDR1 ENHRY, CDR2 SYGVKD. This CDR3 has 15 residues.